This record covers a single TCR beta chain. Its antigen is as yet unknown. This entry is derived from a study of a mutant IDH1 vaccine in newly diagnosed glioma. Here immunoSEQ multiplex PCR was the method, and the copy in TCRdb shows in-frame clones only, minus some. The sample includes about 38,000 clones, around 81% of them seen just once. V shed 0 bases, J shed 7 bases, and the junction held 4 bases outside the gene matches. This CDR3 contains 14 residues. Looked up from germline, CDR1 is LGHNA and CDR2 is YNFKEQ. The time point here: week 23, last vaccination. It was 300 ug of mutant IDH1 20-mer peptide that made up each vaccine dose, given with topical imiquimod.

The receptor was derived from a man aged 35 to 55 with glioma. The sample in question was PBMCs, obtained from a glioma patient whose treatment included an IDH1 peptide vaccine. The rearrangement joins TRBV4-2 to TRBJ1-2; 8 nucleotides match TRBD1. Written as DNA, the CDR3 is TGTGCCAGCAGCCAAGAGACAGGGGATTTTGGCTACACCTTC. Its protein is CASSQETGDFGYTF.